This T cell receptor beta chain was identified during a study of T cell changes during pregnancy in multiple sclerosis. Measured with immunoSEQ multiplex PCR; TCRdb has only the in-frame clones, and not every one. Of 90,000 to 100,000 clones in the sample, 92% were seen once. Germline V lookup: CDR1 SGHVS, CDR2 FQNEAQ. The CDR3 is made up of 19 amino acids. V shed 5 bases and J 3 bases; nucleotides not matched to a gene: 14. This clonotype was sampled from a female donor in good health, enrolled as a control in a pregnancy study. Sequencing used peripheral blood, obtained after pregnancy. The V and J genes are TRBV7-8 and TRBJ2-3; 13 nucleotides match TRBD2. CDR3 bases: TGTGCCAGCAGCCGGACTAGCGGGGGCCTCCATGGGTATACAGATACGCAGTATTTT. This sequence encodes CASSRTSGGLHGYTDTQYF.